Listed below are T cell receptor beta chains from one sample, sequenced in a study of blood T cell repertoires in COVID-19. TCRdb's copy holds only in-frame clones and misses some; the assay was immunoSEQ multiplex PCR. Altogether around 150,000 clones are present, 80% to 85% being singletons, with the ten largest covering 10% to 15%. The sequenced material came from PBMCs or T cells enriched from blood (not recorded which). Receptors originate from a woman aged 55-69 years who had recovered from COVID-19. The CDR3 runs from the conserved cysteine through the conserved F or W. The order of the fields is CDR3 protein, CDR3 DNA, V gene, J gene, clone size, D gene. D genes are given only for firm matches. Expanded clones get a size class; other rows say once, few or many, or leave the size out.

CASSSGSNYEQYF	TGTGCCAGTAGTAGCGGCTCGAACTACGAGCAGTACTTC	TRBV19	TRBJ2-7	-	-
CASSSRDYKYNEQFF	TGTGCCAGCAGCTCTAGGGACTATAAGTACAATGAGCAGTTCTTC	TRBV5-4	TRBJ2-1	-	TRBD2
CASSQAGGGAGSYNEQFF	TGTGCCAGCAGCCAAGCCGGCGGGGGGGCCGGGTCCTACAATGAGCAGTTCTTC	TRBV4-2	TRBJ2-1	-	TRBD2
CASSYSETGDNYGYTF	TGTGCCAGCAGTTACTCGGAGACAGGGGATAACTATGGCTACACCTTC	TRBV6-5	TRBJ1-2	once	TRBD1
CASSEWQFTDTQYF	TGCGCCAGCAGTGAGTGGCAATTCACAGATACGCAGTATTTT	TRBV10-2	TRBJ2-3	-	-
CASSAGTGKQFF	TGTGCCAGCAGTGCCGGGACAGGGAAGCAGTTCTTC	TRBV2	TRBJ2-1	once	TRBD1
CATSRGQGGYTEAFF	TGTGCCACCAGCAGAGGACAGGGTGGGTACACTGAAGCTTTCTTT	TRBV15	TRBJ1-1	-	TRBD1
CASSPGTNYNEQFF	TGTGCCAGCAGCCCCGGGACAAACTACAATGAGCAGTTCTTC	TRBV3-1/TRBV3-2	TRBJ2-1	-	-
CASSNPQGVDREKNIQYF	TGCGCCAGCAGCAACCCCCAGGGGGTGGACAGAGAAAAAAACATTCAGTACTTC	TRBV5-1	TRBJ2-4	-	TRBD1
CASSEGYTGAEQYF	TGCGCCAGCAGTGAGGGGTATACCGGAGCCGAGCAGTACTTC	TRBV10-1	TRBJ2-7	-	-
CASSLGPDRVTEAFF	TGTGCCAGCAGCTTAGGACCGGACAGGGTAACTGAAGCTTTCTTT	TRBV7-8	TRBJ1-1	once	TRBD1
CASSLRAGGTEAFF	TGTGCCAGCAGTTTAAGGGCAGGGGGAACTGAAGCTTTCTTT	TRBV27	TRBJ1-1	-	TRBD1
CASSGMLAGGTAGELFF	TGTGCCAGCAGCGGGATGTTAGCGGGGGGCACGGCCGGGGAGCTGTTTTTT	TRBV9	TRBJ2-2	-	TRBD2
CASSPSGQLKNIQYF	TGTGCCAGCAGTCCCTCGGGACAGTTAAAAAACATTCAGTACTTC	TRBV28	TRBJ2-4	-	TRBD1
CASTDFEDYTF	TGTGCCAGCACGGACTTTGAGGACTACACCTTC	TRBV6-5	TRBJ1-2	-	-
CASRLRGSSYNEQFF	TGTGCCAGCAGGTTAAGGGGGAGCTCCTACAATGAGCAGTTCTTC	TRBV2	TRBJ2-1	-	-
CASSVLGAGQGAFNGYTF	TGCGCCAGCAGCGTGCTAGGGGCGGGACAGGGGGCTTTTAATGGCTACACCTTC	TRBV5-1	TRBJ1-2	-	TRBD1
CASSLQGNTEAFF	TGTGCCAGCAGCTTACAGGGGAACACTGAAGCTTTCTTT	TRBV7-9	TRBJ1-1	few	-
CASSFQNYEQYF	TGTGCCAGCAGTTTTCAGAACTACGAGCAGTACTTC	TRBV28	TRBJ2-7	few	-
CASSQSTMVVPEAFF	TGTGCCAGCAGCCAATCTACGATGGTAGTACCTGAAGCTTTCTTT	TRBV3-1/TRBV3-2	TRBJ1-1	few	-
CASRDLGGLNSPLHF	TGTGCCAGCAGAGATCTTGGGGGCCTTAATTCACCCCTCCACTTT	TRBV28	TRBJ1-6	-	-
CASSTTGIDTGELFF	TGCGCCAGCAGCACGACAGGTATCGACACCGGGGAGCTGTTTTTT	TRBV5-1	TRBJ2-2	few	-
CATSRETGTYNEQFF	TGTGCCACCAGCAGAGAGACAGGTACCTACAATGAGCAGTTCTTC	TRBV15	TRBJ2-1	-	-
CASSPLGAGDEQFF	TGTGCCAGCAGCCCCCTGGGAGCCGGGGATGAGCAGTTCTTC	TRBV3-1/TRBV3-2	TRBJ2-1	-	-
CASNTGTGGEAF	TGTGCCAGCAACACCGGGACAGGGGGCGAGGCCTTC	TRBV7-2	TRBJ1-2	-	TRBD1
CASSVTGTSGGPAGQFF	TGTGCCAGCAGCGTGACCGGGACTAGCGGGGGGCCCGCGGGGCAGTTCTTC	TRBV9	TRBJ2-1	few	TRBD2
CASSQTTGRAETQYF	TGTGCCAGCAGCCAAACAACGGGGAGGGCAGAGACCCAGTACTTC	TRBV4-2	TRBJ2-5	few	TRBD2
CASKAGQLNTEAFF	TGTGCCAGTAAGGCGGGCCAGCTGAACACTGAAGCTTTCTTT	TRBV2	TRBJ1-1	-	-
CASSSDPRGSPLHF	TGTGCCAGCTCTTCCGACCCCAGAGGTTCACCCCTCCACTTT	TRBV18	TRBJ1-6	-	-
CASSQEAGTGIHGYTF	TGCGCCAGCAGCCAAGAAGCGGGGACAGGGATCCATGGCTACACCTTC	TRBV4-1	TRBJ1-2	-	TRBD1
CASSIQQGGNSPLHF	TGTGCCAGTAGTATCCAACAGGGCGGCAATTCACCCCTCCACTTT	TRBV19	TRBJ1-6	-	-
CASSFPTGGGYGYTF	TGTGCCAGCAGTTTCCCGACAGGGGGAGGCTATGGCTACACCTTC	TRBV28	TRBJ1-2	few	TRBD1
CASRDRDSTPLHF	TGTGCCAGTAGGGACAGGGATAGTACACCCCTCCACTTT	TRBV19	TRBJ1-6	-	TRBD1
CASSSLGGDEAFF	TGTGCCAGTAGTTCACTCGGGGGGGACGAAGCTTTCTTT	TRBV19	TRBJ1-1	-	-
CASSRAGGNQPQHF	TGTGCCAGCAGTCGAGCAGGGGGAAATCAGCCCCAGCATTTT	TRBV6-5	TRBJ1-5	-	TRBD1
CASSYPDTQYF	TGTGCCAGCAGTTACCCGGATACGCAGTATTTT	TRBV6-2/TRBV6-3	TRBJ2-3	-	-
CASSGGSGTEAFF	TGTGCCAGCAGTGGCGGGTCTGGCACTGAAGCTTTCTTT	TRBV2	TRBJ1-1	-	-
CASSLEVTGGSPLHF	TGCGCCAGCAGCTTGGAAGTGACAGGGGGTTCACCCCTCCACTTT	TRBV5-1	TRBJ1-6	once	TRBD1
CASSLDRGNTGELFF	TGTGCCAGCAGCTTGGACAGGGGGAACACCGGGGAGCTGTTTTTT	TRBV7-2	TRBJ2-2	-	TRBD1
CSASIRWRDTGELFF	TGCAGTGCTAGTATCAGATGGAGAGACACCGGGGAGCTGTTTTTT	TRBV20-1	TRBJ2-2	-	-
CASSPPSGRNEQFF	TGTGCCAGCAGCCCTCCTAGCGGGAGAAATGAGCAGTTCTTC	TRBV27	TRBJ2-1	-	TRBD2
CASSPQGTEAFF	TGTGCCAGCTCCCCACAGGGCACTGAAGCTTTCTTT	TRBV3-1/TRBV3-2	TRBJ1-1	-	-
CASSMGQEFNQPQHF	TGTGCCAGTAGTATGGGACAGGAATTTAATCAGCCCCAGCATTTT	TRBV19	TRBJ1-5	few	TRBD1